The 27 T cell receptor beta chains below all came from one sample that was sequenced in a study of vaccination and CD4 T cells after COVID-19. The treatment was: approximately 9-day PBMC culture with coronavirus spike peptide pools or control peptides (ViraFEST assay). The study sequenced cultured CD4+ T cell DNA using the Oncomine TCR Beta short-read assay. TCRdb processed the PCR reads anew with MiXCR; each CDR3 protein has one entry. The sample lists some 16,000 distinct CDR3 sequences, approximately 57% occurring once. No antigen is known for these receptors. The sequencing sample was made of CD4+ T cells from blood, cultured in vitro. The receptors come from a human donor who had recovered from COVID-19.

The J gene is TRBJ1-5, the V gene TRBV2; 8 nucleotides agree with TRBD1. The ends lost 6 bases at V and 0 bases at J; junction bases unmatched: 10. This CDR3 has 17 residues. CDR1 SNHLY and CDR2 FYNNEI come from the germline V gene. The CDR3 sequence is CASRLTRTGSSNQPQHF. CDR3 sequence (DNA): TGTGCCAGCAGACTTACCCGGACAGGGAGTAGCAATCAGCCCCAGCATTTT.

V usage is TRBV20-1 and J usage is TRBJ2-3; 7 bases line up with TRBD2. In germline, CDR1 is DFQATT, CDR2 SNEGSKA (reference sequence). J lost 2 bases, V lost 5 bases, and 7 bases had no gene match. The CDR3 has 14 amino acids. The CDR3 sequence: CSAPSGGTTDTQYF. CDR3 sequence (DNA): TGCAGTGCTCCTAGCGGAGGGACCACAGATACGCAGTATTTT.

The rearrangement links TRBV7-9 to TRBJ2-3, with 8 bases lining up with TRBD2. There are 16 residues in the CDR3. J lost 5 bases, V lost 2 bases, and 9 bases had no gene match. Germline V gene data show CDR1 as SEHNR and CDR2 as FQNEAQ (reference sequence). CDR3 DNA: TGTGCCAGCAGCTTACTGAGCGGGAGTTCGGGAGATACGCAGTATTTT. This gives the protein CASSLLSGSSGDTQYF.

The chain employs TRBV7-2 and TRBJ1-5, with D unresolved. The CDR3 extends over 15 amino acids. Looked up from germline, CDR1 is SGHTA and CDR2 is FQGNSA. Trimming stripped 2 bases from V and 0 bases from J, with 8 bases between. Here the CDR3 reads CASSLYGYSNQPQHF. The DNA for the CDR3 is TGTGCCAGCAGCTTATACGGGTATAGCAATCAGCCCCAGCATTTT.

The gene calls are TRBV20-1 and TRBJ2-7; D gene uncertain. This CDR3 has 13 amino acids. CDR1 DFQATT and CDR2 SNEGSKA come from the germline V gene (reference sequence). V lost 3 bases to trimming and J lost 3 bases, with 12 bases between them. In DNA form, the CDR3 reads TGCAGTGCTAGTGATTCCACGATCTACGAGCAGTACTTC. It translates to CSASDSTIYEQYF.

The J gene is TRBJ2-2, the V gene TRBV19, with 10 positions matching TRBD2. From germline, CDR1 is LNHDA and CDR2 SQIVND (reference sequence). Trimming cost V 1 base and J 4 bases; bases outside gene matches: 0. The CDR3 is 15 amino acids. DNA for the CDR3: TGTGCCAGTAGTATAGGGACTAGCGGCACCGGGGAGCTGTTTTTT. It specifies CASSIGTSGTGELFF.

This clonotype was found a few times. This chain links TRBV6-1 with TRBJ1-5; 9 bases agree with TRBD1. V lost 6 bases, J lost 4 bases, and 7 bases stayed unmatched. The CDR3 extends over 15 amino acids. CDR1 and CDR2 (germline): MNHNS, SASEGT. CDR3 bases: TGTGCCAGCAGAAGGGGACAGGGCTCGAATCAGCCCCAGCATTTT. This encodes CASRRGQGSNQPQHF.

This clonotype was picked up a small number of times. The rearrangement joins TRBV30 to TRBJ2-1; 8 nucleotides align to TRBD2. The CDR3 sequence is 14 residues long. The germline V gene has CDR1 GTSNPN and CDR2 SVGIG (reference sequence). V dropped 4 bases and J dropped 4; count of bases not matched to a gene: 6. The CDR3, as DNA: TGTGCCTGGAAATCTAGCGGGTTATACAATGAGCAGTTCTTC. Its protein is CAWKSSGLYNEQFF. Full variable domain (remainder filled in from reference TRBV30 and TRBJ2-1): SQTIHQWPATLVQPVGSPLSLECTVEGTSNPNLYWYRQAAGRGLQLLFYSVGIGQISSEVPQNLSASRPQDRQFILSSKKLLLSDSGFYLCAWKSSGLYNEQFFGPGTRLTVL.

The chain is built from TRBV10-3 and TRBJ2-1; 14 bases match TRBD2. Germline CDR1 ENHRY, CDR2 SYGVKD. The CDR3 is 19 amino acids. J was trimmed by 0 bases and V by 10 bases; bases with no gene match: 14. CDR3 region: CATKNPGLAGAISYNEQFF. CDR3 DNA: TGTGCCACCAAGAATCCGGGACTAGCGGGAGCGATCTCCTACAATGAGCAGTTCTTC.

This sequence joins TRBV20-1 and TRBJ1-1; D is possibly TRBD1 (6 bases). This CDR3 is 15 amino acids long. Germline CDR1 is DFQATT and CDR2 is SNEGSKA (reference sequence). V gave up 3 bases and J gave up 0 bases, with 14 bases separating them. The CDR3 DNA reads TGCAGTGCTAGGCCGGGACACAGAATGAACACTGAAGCTTTCTTT. This codes for CSARPGHRMNTEAFF.

V usage is TRBV20-1 and J usage is TRBJ1-1, with 9 bases lining up with TRBD1. The germline V gene has CDR1 DFQATT and CDR2 SNEGSKA (reference sequence). J was trimmed by 3 bases and V by 5 bases; bases with no gene match: 1. This CDR3 is 12 amino acids long. CDR3 in DNA: TGCAGTGCTTGGGACAGGGACACTGAAGCTTTCTTT. It encodes CSAWDRDTEAFF.

The J gene is TRBJ2-3, the V gene TRBV5-4; TRBD2 agrees at 10 bases. The germline V gene encodes CDR1 SGHNT and CDR2 YYREEE (reference sequence). The CDR3 runs to 15 residues. The V gene end was trimmed by 4 bases and the J gene end by 6 bases; junction bases not matched to a gene: 8. Here the CDR3 reads CASSLTSGPGDTQYF. DNA for the CDR3: TGTGCCAGCAGCCTGACTAGCGGGCCGGGGGATACGCAGTATTTT.

The chain carries TRBV12-3 or TRBV12-4 and TRBJ1-2; 9 bases align to TRBD1. The junction had 14 bases not matched to a gene; V was cut back by 4 bases and J by 2 bases. This CDR3 spans 18 amino acids. The CDR3 sequence is CASSSHRPGQGRNYGYTF. DNA of the CDR3: TGTGCCAGCAGTTCCCACAGACCCGGACAGGGGAGGAACTATGGCTACACCTTC.

The chain is built from TRBV6-2 or TRBV6-3 and TRBJ2-1; TRBD2 matches 12 bases. CDR1 and CDR2 from the germline V gene are MNHEY and SVGEGT. Trimming cost V 5 bases and J 5 bases; bases outside gene matches: 10. The CDR3 has 17 residues. The CDR3 DNA follows: TGTGCCAGCAGTACCTTTGGACTAGCGGGATTTGACAATGAGCAGTTCTTC. It is translated as CASSTFGLAGFDNEQFF.

The chain combines TRBV20-1 with TRBJ1-1; 7 positions match TRBD1. Per germline, CDR1 DFQATT and CDR2 SNEGSKA (reference sequence). V shed 7 bases, J shed 0 bases, and the junction held 11 bases outside the gene matches. This CDR3 is built from 15 residues. CDR3 residues: CSVPLPGQMNTEAFF. The CDR3 DNA follows: TGCAGTGTCCCCCTACCGGGACAGATGAACACTGAAGCTTTCTTT.

This clonotype was detected only once. V gene TRBV7-3 combines with J gene TRBJ1-2; 11 nucleotides line up with TRBD1. The V segment lost 5 bases and the J segment 6 bases; nucleotides outside the gene matches: 2. CDR3 length equals 13 residues. From germline, CDR1 is SGHTA and CDR2 FQGTGA. The CDR3: CASSGTGGNGYTF. CDR3 nucleotide sequence: TGTGCCAGCAGCGGGACAGGGGGAAATGGCTACACCTTC.

DNA for the CDR3: TGCAGTGCTAGCGACAATCCCGGCTACGAGCAGTACTTC. It specifies CSASDNPGYEQYF. The chain recombines TRBV20-1 with TRBJ2-7; no definite D call. The CDR3 contains 13 residues. Germline V lookup: CDR1 DFQATT, CDR2 SNEGSKA (reference sequence). V lost 3 bases, J lost 3 bases, and 12 bases lay in between.

V is TRBV25-1 and J is TRBJ1-2; D call uncertain. This CDR3 comprises 15 residues. V gave up 1 base and J gave up 1 base, with 10 bases separating them. The germline V gene encodes CDR1 MGHDK and CDR2 SYGVNS. The CDR3 region is CASSESRGFNYGYTF. In DNA, the CDR3 is TGTGCCAGCAGTGAATCTCGAGGGTTTAACTATGGCTACACCTTC.

The rearrangement links TRBV7-2 to TRBJ2-3; 10 positions agree with TRBD2. CDR3 length: 16 amino acids. The V and J ends lost 3 bases and 0 bases, in that order; junction bases with no gene match: 3. The V gene's germline CDR1 is SGHTA and CDR2 FQGNSA. CDR3 loop: CASSFRLAGSTDTQYF. The CDR3, as DNA: TGTGCCAGCAGCTTTAGACTAGCGGGTAGCACAGATACGCAGTATTTT.

The genes are TRBV18 and TRBJ1-1, with no clear D. The V end lost 2 bases, the J end lost 3 bases, and 19 bases lay between the germline ends. Germline V gene sequence: CDR1 KGHSH, CDR2 LQKENI. The CDR3 is 17 residues long. The CDR3 coding sequence is TGTGCCAGCTCACCAAAAATCCCACCCGGGAGTGACACTGAAGCTTTCTTT. Amino acid sequence: CASSPKIPPGSDTEAFF. Full variable domain (rest looked up from reference TRBV18 and TRBJ1-1): NAGVMQNPRHLVRRRGQEARLRCSPMKGHSHVYWYRQLPEEGLKFMVYLQKENIIDESGMPKERFSAEFPKEGPSILRIQQVVRGDSAAYFCASSPKIPPGSDTEAFFGQGTRLTVV.

The chain has TRBV11-2 and TRBJ1-1, with D maybe TRBD1 (5 bases). Trimming took 5 bases from V and 0 from J, leaving 16 bases between them. CDR3 size: 16 residues. From germline, CDR1 is SGHAT and CDR2 FQNNGV. CDR3 in DNA: TGTGCCAGCAGCCGCTCCCGGACAACAATGAACACTGAAGCTTTCTTT. This translates into CASSRSRTTMNTEAFF.

The gene calls are TRBV10-1 and TRBJ2-2; no clear D gene. V lost 7 bases to trimming and J lost 1 base, with 7 bases between them. CDR1 is WNHNN and CDR2 is SYGVQD in the germline V gene (reference sequence). The CDR3 runs to 13 residues. The CDR3 nucleotides are TGCGCCAGCACGTCCGAGAACACCGGGGAGCTGTTTTTT. Protein: CASTSENTGELFF.

The V gene is TRBV6-5, the J gene TRBJ1-1, with a possible D match to TRBD1 (6 bases). Germline CDR1 and CDR2: MNHEY and SVGAGI. Trimming shortened V by 2 bases and J by 9 bases, and 13 bases separated the two germline ends. This CDR3 region has 13 residues. The CDR3: CASSYDGQGKAFF. For the CDR3, the DNA is TGTGCCAGCAGTTACGACGGCCAGGGGAAAGCTTTCTTT.

The rearrangement joins TRBV14 to TRBJ2-2; no definite D call. Trimming removed 7 bases at V and 7 bases at J, with 13 bases between. There are 13 residues in the CDR3. From germline, CDR1 is SGHDN and CDR2 FVKESK. CDR3 protein: CASTRQLGGELFF. The DNA for the CDR3 is TGTGCCAGCACCCGGCAATTGGGCGGGGAGCTGTTTTTT.

This chain links TRBV4-2 with TRBJ2-5; 8 bases are a match to TRBD1. This CDR3 spans 17 amino acids. Germline V gives CDR1 LGHNA, CDR2 YNFKEQ. V was pared by 4 bases and J by 4 bases, with 14 bases of the junction left unmatched. CDR3 sequence (DNA): TGTGCCAGCAGCCTCTTCGGGCAGGGGGCAGGTAGAGAGACCCAGTACTTC. Encoded protein: CASSLFGQGAGRETQYF.

The CDR3 DNA sequence: TGTGCCAGCACTTCAGTCGGAGAGACCCAGTACTTC. Encoded protein: CASTSVGETQYF. The J gene is TRBJ2-5, the V gene TRBV7-9; no clear D gene. Germline lookup yields CDR1 SEHNR and CDR2 FQNEAQ (reference sequence). The ends were cut back, 7 bases at V and 4 bases at J, with 10 bases in the middle. The CDR3 covers 12 residues.

The chain links TRBV7-2 to TRBJ1-2; TRBD1 aligns across 8 bases. The V gene's germline CDR1 is SGHTA and CDR2 FQGNSA. The V segment lost 4 bases and the J segment 7 bases; nucleotides outside the gene matches: 11. The CDR3 length is 15 residues. Here the CDR3 reads CASSWKQGEGGGYTF. As DNA, the CDR3 is TGTGCCAGCAGCTGGAAACAGGGGGAGGGTGGTGGCTACACCTTC.